This T cell receptor (beta chain) was sequenced during a study of T cells in Graves' hyperthyroidism and ophthalmopathy. Using RNA transcripts as the source, TCR beta CDR3 regions were amplified. Carried out on the TCR CDR3, a first-round RT-PCR used the HTBI primer set. Each CDR3 protein is one row after TCRdb ran MiXCR on the multiplex PCR reads. The top ten clones hold around 30% of a sample with 700,000 to 850,000 distinct CDR3 sequences, roughly a third of them seen once. This clonotype was seen more than once but under ten times. Germline-derived CDR1 and CDR2 are ENHRY and SYGVKD. Deletions cut 4 bases from V and 4 bases from J, with 14 bases between. The CDR3 is 15 residues long.

The sequenced material came from blood. This chain links TRBV10-3 with TRBJ1-5; D might be TRBD1 (5 bases). The receptor was derived from a woman aged 35 to 49 with Graves' hyperthyroidism. The CDR3 protein is CAISGGLDVNQPQHF. For the CDR3, the DNA is TGTGCCATCAGTGGGGGACTCGACGTAAATCAGCCCCAGCATTTT.